Listed below are T cell receptor beta chains from one sample, sequenced in a study of blood T cell repertoires in COVID-19. Some clones are missing from TCRdb's copy, which holds only in-frame ones; the method was immunoSEQ multiplex PCR. The data hold 130,000 or so clones, with 88% observed a single time. Sequenced: peripheral blood. Every receptor here comes from a human donor with COVID-19, enrolled during active disease. The donor label of this sample is uncertain. CDR3s leave out the opening cysteine and the closing phenylalanine or tryptophan. The order of the fields is D gene, V gene, J gene, CDR3 length, CDR3 protein. A D gene is named only where the DNA matches it firmly.

.,TRBV13,TRBJ1-2,15,ASRQIGWTETNYGYT
.,TRBV24-1,TRBJ2-1,15,ATSDTGTDWVANEQF
.,TRBV25-1,TRBJ1-1,12,ASSDSLGNTEAF
TRBD2,TRBV4-1,TRBJ2-7,13,ASSPQGLAGLEQY
TRBD2,TRBV9,TRBJ2-1,13,ASSVTSGGYNEQF
TRBD1,TRBV3-1/TRBV3-2,TRBJ2-7,12,ASSQGTGGYEQY
.,TRBV5-4,TRBJ2-3,13,ASSFSMLATDTQY
.,TRBV4-1,TRBJ2-3,15,ASSQGPTGASTDTQY
.,TRBV14,TRBJ2-7,13,ASSPLAGLVYEQY
.,TRBV28,TRBJ1-2,11,ASSLIQVYGYT
TRBD2,TRBV14,TRBJ2-1,12,ASSQAGGIGEQF
TRBD1,TRBV11-2,TRBJ1-4,13,ASSKRQGAWEKLF
.,TRBV6-5,TRBJ2-7,13,ASSFSGARDVEQY
TRBD1,TRBV6-5,TRBJ1-2,12,ASSFRDRNYGYT
.,TRBV4-1,TRBJ1-4,15,ASSQGLDSATNEKLF
.,TRBV2,TRBJ2-5,11,ASNNREGETQY
TRBD2,TRBV5-1,TRBJ2-7,12,ASSFQRGVNEQY
.,TRBV6-6,TRBJ2-1,14,ASSYPRVGGTNEQF
TRBD1,TRBV5-6,TRBJ2-5,14,ASSLAPGTGQETQY
.,TRBV11-2,TRBJ2-3,14,ASSSIRGPSTDTQY
.,TRBV6-5,TRBJ1-2,11,ASRTGNRDGYT
TRBD1,TRBV2,TRBJ1-2,12,ASRQGPDSYGYT
TRBD1,TRBV18,TRBJ2-7,18,ASSPVKWGQTSLVVDEQY
TRBD1,TRBV24-1,TRBJ2-3,15,ATSDQRTGGATDTQY
TRBD1,TRBV6-5,TRBJ1-2,14,ASSYVRTGGGYGYT
.,TRBV5-1,TRBJ2-7,9,ASSSSYEQY